The rows below give T cell receptor beta chains drawn from one sample of a study of shared T cell receptors in the human thymus. Profiled with immunoSEQ multiplex PCR; TCRdb holds only in-frame clones, not every one. The sample contains over 450,000 clones, approximately 80% of which appear only once. This sample also belongs to another study, concerning human thymus T cells.

The sample taken for sequencing was thymocytes. The receptors were sampled from a boy in the first two years of life with a congenital heart defect. CDR3s include the opening cysteine and the closing phenylalanine or tryptophan. A D gene is named only where the DNA matches it firmly. Some rows have no size entry. The others give once, few or many, or a class for an expanded clone.

J gene: TRBJ2-4; V gene: TRBV6-5; D gene: TRBD2; clone size: .; CDR3 protein: CASRAGRSNIQYF; CDR3 DNA: TGTGCCAGCAGAGCGGGACGGTCAAACATTCAGTACTTC
J gene: TRBJ1-2; V gene: TRBV7-6; D gene: .; clone size: once; CDR3 protein: CASSLRGTDNYGYTF; CDR3 DNA: TGTGCCAGCAGCCTCCGCGGGACGGATAACTATGGCTACACCTTC
J gene: TRBJ2-7; V gene: TRBV5-4; D gene: .; clone size: .; CDR3 protein: CASSWRTTGEQYF; CDR3 DNA: TGTGCCAGCAGCTGGCGGACTACGGGAGAGCAGTACTTC
J gene: TRBJ1-2; V gene: TRBV6-5; D gene: TRBD1; clone size: .; CDR3 protein: CASSAPTGGGYTF; CDR3 DNA: TGTGCCAGCAGTGCACCTACAGGGGGCGGCTACACCTTC
J gene: TRBJ2-4; V gene: TRBV7-9; D gene: .; clone size: .; CDR3 protein: CASSLVLTGIAKNIQYF; CDR3 DNA: TGTGCCAGCAGCTTAGTCCTCACAGGGATAGCCAAAAACATTCAGTACTTC
J gene: TRBJ2-7; V gene: TRBV18; D gene: .; clone size: .; CDR3 protein: CASSQSTLSEQYF; CDR3 DNA: TGTGCCAGCTCACAGTCGACACTCAGCGAGCAGTACTTC
J gene: TRBJ2-7; V gene: TRBV6-6; D gene: .; clone size: .; CDR3 protein: CASSYLPPASSYEQYF; CDR3 DNA: TGTGCCAGCAGTTACCTCCCCCCTGCTAGCTCCTACGAGCAGTACTTC
J gene: TRBJ1-2; V gene: TRBV6-1; D gene: TRBD1; clone size: once; CDR3 protein: CASSETRDSLCYGYTF; CDR3 DNA: TGTGCCAGCAGTGAAACCCGGGACAGCCTTTGTTATGGCTACACCTTC
J gene: TRBJ2-1; V gene: TRBV7-2; D gene: .; clone size: once; CDR3 protein: CASSYYNEQFF; CDR3 DNA: TGTGCCAGCAGTTACTACAATGAGCAGTTCTTC
J gene: TRBJ2-1; V gene: TRBV4-1; D gene: TRBD2; clone size: .; CDR3 protein: CASSQEPSGIVHEQFF; CDR3 DNA: TGCGCCAGCAGCCAAGAACCTAGCGGGATTGTCCATGAGCAGTTCTTC
J gene: TRBJ1-3; V gene: TRBV19; D gene: TRBD1; clone size: .; CDR3 protein: CASSSDRVSGNTIYF; CDR3 DNA: TGTGCCAGTAGTTCCGACAGGGTCTCTGGAAACACCATATATTTT
J gene: TRBJ2-1; V gene: TRBV2; D gene: TRBD2; clone size: .; CDR3 protein: CAKEREGDEQFF; CDR3 DNA: TGTGCCAAAGAGCGGGAGGGGGATGAGCAGTTCTTC
J gene: TRBJ2-7; V gene: TRBV5-6; D gene: .; clone size: .; CDR3 protein: CASSAGQSLAHYEQYF; CDR3 DNA: TGTGCCAGCAGCGCCGGACAGTCACTAGCGCATTACGAGCAGTACTTC
J gene: TRBJ2-2; V gene: TRBV27; D gene: TRBD1; clone size: .; CDR3 protein: CASSTRPGQFTGELFF; CDR3 DNA: TGTGCCAGCAGCACCCGACCGGGACAGTTCACCGGGGAGCTGTTTTTT
J gene: TRBJ1-2; V gene: TRBV6-5; D gene: .; clone size: .; CDR3 protein: CASRCRGPNYGYTF; CDR3 DNA: TGTGCCAGCAGGTGCAGGGGACCTAACTATGGCTACACCTTC
J gene: TRBJ2-7; V gene: TRBV7-2; D gene: TRBD2; clone size: once; CDR3 protein: CASSFGLAGDTSSYEQYF; CDR3 DNA: TGTGCCAGCAGCTTCGGACTAGCGGGAGATACCTCCTCCTACGAGCAGTACTTC
J gene: TRBJ2-2; V gene: TRBV5-4; D gene: TRBD2; clone size: .; CDR3 protein: CASSLATSGRTGELFF; CDR3 DNA: TGTGCCAGCTCCCTGGCGACTAGCGGGAGGACCGGGGAGCTGTTTTTT
J gene: TRBJ2-6; V gene: TRBV9; D gene: .; clone size: .; CDR3 protein: CASSYQLSGANVLTF; CDR3 DNA: TGTGCCAGCAGCTACCAACTCTCTGGGGCCAACGTCCTGACTTTC
J gene: TRBJ2-1; V gene: TRBV4-1; D gene: TRBD2; clone size: .; CDR3 protein: CASSPKGLAGSNEQFF; CDR3 DNA: TGCGCCAGCAGCCCTAAAGGACTAGCGGGAAGCAATGAGCAGTTCTTC
J gene: TRBJ2-5; V gene: TRBV28; D gene: TRBD2; clone size: .; CDR3 protein: CASSPGVAGVSRETQYF; CDR3 DNA: TGTGCCAGCAGTCCAGGGGTAGCGGGAGTTTCGAGGGAGACCCAGTACTTC
J gene: TRBJ2-1; V gene: TRBV4-3; D gene: TRBD2; clone size: few; CDR3 protein: CASSQESLSLAGEKSYNEQFF; CDR3 DNA: TGCGCCAGCAGCCAAGAAAGTTTATCACTAGCGGGAGAGAAATCCTACAATGAGCAGTTCTTC
J gene: TRBJ2-1; V gene: TRBV30; D gene: TRBD1; clone size: .; CDR3 protein: CAWSVGDRANEQFF; CDR3 DNA: TGTGCCTGGAGTGTGGGGGACAGGGCCAATGAGCAGTTCTTC
J gene: TRBJ1-4; V gene: TRBV5-1; D gene: .; clone size: .; CDR3 protein: CASSMGYSQGEKLFF; CDR3 DNA: TGCGCCAGCAGCATGGGATACAGTCAGGGTGAAAAACTGTTTTTT
J gene: TRBJ2-3; V gene: TRBV6-5; D gene: .; clone size: .; CDR3 protein: CASSYRGRPYWDTQYF; CDR3 DNA: TGTGCCAGCAGTTACAGGGGAAGACCTTATTGGGATACGCAGTATTTT
J gene: TRBJ2-7; V gene: TRBV6-5; D gene: TRBD2; clone size: .; CDR3 protein: CASSYSGMGLGYEQYF; CDR3 DNA: TGTGCCAGCAGTTATAGCGGAATGGGACTAGGCTACGAGCAGTACTTC
J gene: TRBJ2-7; V gene: TRBV5-1; D gene: .; clone size: .; CDR3 protein: CASSQIRGPGNEQYF; CDR3 DNA: TGCGCCAGCAGCCAGATCAGGGGTCCGGGGAACGAGCAGTACTTC
J gene: TRBJ2-1; V gene: TRBV18; D gene: .; clone size: .; CDR3 protein: CASSPVGAANEQFF; CDR3 DNA: TGTGCCAGCTCACCGGTGGGAGCGGCGAATGAGCAGTTCTTC
J gene: TRBJ1-2; V gene: TRBV2; D gene: .; clone size: .; CDR3 protein: CASKNSQFPNYGYTF; CDR3 DNA: TGTGCCAGCAAGAATTCACAGTTCCCTAACTATGGCTACACCTTC
J gene: TRBJ2-7; V gene: TRBV18; D gene: TRBD2; clone size: .; CDR3 protein: CASSLPGLAGGGEQYF; CDR3 DNA: TGTGCCAGCTCCCTACCGGGACTAGCGGGAGGTGGAGAGCAGTACTTC
J gene: TRBJ2-1; V gene: TRBV25-1; D gene: .; clone size: .; CDR3 protein: CASSPRSGYNEQFF; CDR3 DNA: TGTGCCAGCAGTCCTCGCTCGGGGTACAATGAGCAGTTCTTC
J gene: TRBJ2-5; V gene: TRBV4-3; D gene: .; clone size: .; CDR3 protein: CASSQEGGEETQYF; CDR3 DNA: TGCGCCAGCAGCCAAGAAGGAGGGGAAGAGACCCAGTACTTC
J gene: TRBJ2-2; V gene: TRBV9; D gene: .; clone size: .; CDR3 protein: CASSVGEQEDTGELFF; CDR3 DNA: TGTGCCAGCAGCGTAGGTGAGCAAGAGGACACCGGGGAGCTGTTTTTT
J gene: TRBJ2-1; V gene: TRBV4-3; D gene: TRBD1; clone size: .; CDR3 protein: CASSQGDSNYNEQFF; CDR3 DNA: TGCGCCAGCAGCCAAGGGGACAGTAACTACAATGAGCAGTTCTTC
J gene: TRBJ2-1; V gene: TRBV10-2; D gene: TRBD2; clone size: .; CDR3 protein: CASSRCPGTSGEDNEQFF; CDR3 DNA: TGCGCCAGCAGTCGATGTCCCGGGACTAGCGGGGAAGACAATGAGCAGTTCTTC
J gene: TRBJ2-3; V gene: TRBV10-1; D gene: .; clone size: .; CDR3 protein: CASTKPPHRTQYF; CDR3 DNA: TGCGCCAGCACCAAGCCCCCCCACAGGACGCAGTATTTT
J gene: TRBJ2-3; V gene: TRBV7-2; D gene: TRBD2; clone size: .; CDR3 protein: CASSLGAGRTDTQYF; CDR3 DNA: TGTGCCAGCAGCTTGGGAGCGGGGCGCACAGATACGCAGTATTTT
J gene: TRBJ2-1; V gene: TRBV30; D gene: TRBD2; clone size: .; CDR3 protein: CAWSVRVSTSGRALVRDSYNEQFF; CDR3 DNA: TGTGCCTGGAGTGTTAGGGTGTCGACTAGCGGGAGGGCCTTGGTCCGAGACTCCTACAATGAGCAGTTCTTC
J gene: TRBJ2-1; V gene: TRBV5-5; D gene: TRBD1; clone size: .; CDR3 protein: CASSLPGTGGGNEQFF; CDR3 DNA: TGTGCCAGCAGCTTACCAGGGACAGGGGGTGGGAATGAGCAGTTCTTC
J gene: TRBJ2-1; V gene: TRBV4-3; D gene: .; clone size: .; CDR3 protein: CASSQSLQGYNEQFF; CDR3 DNA: TGCGCCAGCAGCCAAAGCCTCCAGGGTTACAATGAGCAGTTCTTC